These T cell receptor beta chains were read from a single sample in a study of T-cell reconstitution after alpha-beta-depleted transplantation in children. TCRdb itself ran the PCR reads through MiXCR, one entry per CDR3 protein. The top ten clones hold over 25% of a sample with about 980,000 distinct CDR3 sequences, about 29% of them seen once. Specimen: PBMCs, mostly from graft donor cells, collected 360 days after TCRalphabeta/CD19-depleted stem cell transplant. These receptors all come from a boy under three years old who had a stem cell transplant for SCID, so the T cells may come from the graft donor. The CDR3 runs from the conserved cysteine through the conserved F or W. The order of the fields is V gene, D gene, clone size, J gene, CDR3 protein, CDR3 DNA. A D gene is named only where the DNA matches it firmly. A clone size is listed for some rows: how often the clone was seen (once, few, many), or a class if it is expanded.

V gene: TRBV5-6; D gene: .; clone size: .; J gene: TRBJ1-1; CDR3 protein: CASSPEPRSNTEAFF; CDR3 DNA: TGTGCCAGCAGCCCCGAACCCAGGAGTAACACTGAAGCTTTCTTT
V gene: TRBV7-8; D gene: .; clone size: once; J gene: TRBJ1-2; CDR3 protein: CASSLHPGGYTF; CDR3 DNA: TGTGCCAGCAGCTTACACCCGGGTGGCTACACCTTC
V gene: TRBV5-1; D gene: TRBD1; clone size: few; J gene: TRBJ2-1; CDR3 protein: CASSYTGGSGNEQFF; CDR3 DNA: TGCGCCAGCAGCTACACAGGGGGCAGTGGCAATGAGCAGTTCTTC
V gene: TRBV12-3/TRBV12-4; D gene: TRBD1; clone size: few; J gene: TRBJ2-5; CDR3 protein: CASSLPMTGKETQYF; CDR3 DNA: TGTGCCAGCAGTTTGCCCATGACAGGGAAAGAGACCCAGTACTTC
V gene: TRBV20-1; D gene: .; clone size: few; J gene: TRBJ2-7; CDR3 protein: CSARPMRGGTYEQYF; CDR3 DNA: TGCAGTGCTAGACCTATGCGAGGGGGAACCTACGAGCAGTACTTC
V gene: TRBV20-1; D gene: TRBD1; clone size: .; J gene: TRBJ1-5; CDR3 protein: CSARWTGSNQPQHF; CDR3 DNA: TGCAGTGCTAGATGGACAGGAAGCAATCAGCCCCAGCATTTT
V gene: TRBV4-1; D gene: TRBD2; clone size: .; J gene: TRBJ2-3; CDR3 protein: CASSPSGTSANTQYF; CDR3 DNA: TGCGCCAGCAGCCCCAGCGGAACTAGCGCAAATACGCAGTATTTT
V gene: TRBV7-8; D gene: TRBD1; clone size: few; J gene: TRBJ2-5; CDR3 protein: CASSPSGQPQETQYF; CDR3 DNA: TGTGCCAGCAGCCCCTCGGGACAGCCTCAAGAGACCCAGTACTTC
V gene: TRBV2; D gene: .; clone size: .; J gene: TRBJ2-3; CDR3 protein: CASSQSHTQYF; CDR3 DNA: TGTGCCTCCTCGCAATCTCATACGCAGTATTTT
V gene: TRBV4-1; D gene: .; clone size: .; J gene: TRBJ2-2; CDR3 protein: CASSRGTLGDTGELFF; CDR3 DNA: TGCGCCAGCAGCCGGGGTACACTGGGGGACACCGGGGAGCTGTTTTTT
V gene: TRBV20-1; D gene: .; clone size: .; J gene: TRBJ2-3; CDR3 protein: CSARAWTTDTQYF; CDR3 DNA: TGCAGTGCTAGAGCCTGGACCACAGATACGCAGTATTTT
V gene: TRBV3-1; D gene: .; clone size: .; J gene: TRBJ2-5; CDR3 protein: CASSQDRGLLRETQYF; CDR3 DNA: TGTGCCAGCAGCCAAGATCGGGGACTCCTCCGGGAGACCCAGTACTTC
V gene: TRBV5-1; D gene: TRBD1; clone size: .; J gene: TRBJ2-1; CDR3 protein: CASSYGQGRGNEQFF; CDR3 DNA: TGCGCCAGCAGCTACGGACAGGGGAGAGGGAATGAGCAGTTCTTC
V gene: TRBV12-3/TRBV12-4; D gene: .; clone size: once; J gene: TRBJ2-3; CDR3 protein: CASKQQGITDTQYF; CDR3 DNA: TGTGCCAGCAAACAACAGGGCATCACAGATACGCAGTATTTT
V gene: TRBV4-2; D gene: .; clone size: .; J gene: TRBJ2-1; CDR3 protein: CASSQFRDEQFF; CDR3 DNA: TGTGCCAGCAGCCAATTTCGAGATGAGCAGTTCTTC
V gene: TRBV5-1; D gene: .; clone size: few; J gene: TRBJ2-1; CDR3 protein: CASSPPGAALHEQFF; CDR3 DNA: TGCGCCAGCAGCCCGCCGGGGGCCGCTCTCCATGAGCAGTTCTTC
V gene: TRBV7-8; D gene: .; clone size: .; J gene: TRBJ1-1; CDR3 protein: CASNQGGWATEAFF; CDR3 DNA: TGTGCCAGCAACCAAGGGGGTTGGGCCACTGAAGCTTTCTTT
V gene: TRBV6-1; D gene: .; clone size: few; J gene: TRBJ2-1; CDR3 protein: CASSRGAINEQFF; CDR3 DNA: TGTGCCAGCAGCAGGGGGGCGATAAATGAGCAGTTCTTC
V gene: TRBV7-8; D gene: .; clone size: few; J gene: TRBJ2-3; CDR3 protein: CASSLGLISSTDTQYF; CDR3 DNA: TGTGCCAGCAGCTTAGGACTAATTTCAAGCACAGATACGCAGTATTTT
V gene: TRBV3-1; D gene: .; clone size: few; J gene: TRBJ1-1; CDR3 protein: CASSQGDLNTEAFF; CDR3 DNA: TGTGCCAGCAGCCAAGGTGACCTGAACACTGAAGCTTTCTTT
V gene: TRBV12-3/TRBV12-4; D gene: .; clone size: few; J gene: TRBJ2-5; CDR3 protein: CASSPPGTQETQYF; CDR3 DNA: TGTGCCAGCAGCCCTCCGGGAACCCAAGAGACCCAGTACTTC
V gene: TRBV12-3/TRBV12-4; D gene: .; clone size: .; J gene: TRBJ1-4; CDR3 protein: CASSPWERNEKLFF; CDR3 DNA: TGTGCCAGCAGTCCCTGGGAAAGAAATGAAAAACTGTTTTTT
V gene: TRBV4-2; D gene: .; clone size: few; J gene: TRBJ2-2; CDR3 protein: CASSRLSGTGELFF; CDR3 DNA: TGTGCCAGCAGCCGTTTATCGGGTACCGGGGAGCTGTTTTTT
V gene: TRBV5-1; D gene: .; clone size: .; J gene: TRBJ2-7; CDR3 protein: CASSLDRYAGEQYF; CDR3 DNA: TGCGCCAGCAGCTTGGATCGGTATGCAGGGGAGCAGTACTTC
V gene: TRBV15; D gene: .; clone size: .; J gene: TRBJ1-3; CDR3 protein: CATSRDLGGGNTIYF; CDR3 DNA: TGTGCCACCAGCAGAGATCTAGGAGGTGGAAACACCATATATTTT
V gene: TRBV30; D gene: .; clone size: few; J gene: TRBJ2-1; CDR3 protein: CAGLSPLSLYNEQFF; CDR3 DNA: TGTGCCGGGCTCAGTCCCCTTTCCCTCTACAATGAGCAGTTCTTC
V gene: TRBV20-1; D gene: .; clone size: few; J gene: TRBJ1-5; CDR3 protein: CSAPLGGSNQPQHF; CDR3 DNA: TGCAGTGCTCCCTTAGGGGGGAGCAATCAGCCCCAGCATTTT
V gene: TRBV3-1; D gene: TRBD1; clone size: .; J gene: TRBJ1-3; CDR3 protein: CASSQPGGGNTIYF; CDR3 DNA: TGTGCCAGCAGCCAGCCAGGGGGTGGAAACACCATATATTTT
V gene: TRBV5-6; D gene: TRBD1; clone size: .; J gene: TRBJ2-1; CDR3 protein: CASTLGTGIYNEQFF; CDR3 DNA: TGTGCCAGCACCCTCGGGACAGGGATTTACAATGAGCAGTTCTTC
V gene: TRBV7-2; D gene: .; clone size: .; J gene: TRBJ2-3; CDR3 protein: CASSFWRGPDTQYF; CDR3 DNA: TGTGCCAGCAGCTTCTGGAGGGGCCCAGATACGCAGTATTTT
V gene: TRBV5-1; D gene: .; clone size: .; J gene: TRBJ2-1; CDR3 protein: CASSSAILGDPKNEQFF; CDR3 DNA: TGCGCCAGCAGCTCGGCAATTTTGGGAGACCCGAAGAATGAGCAGTTCTTC
V gene: TRBV6-2/TRBV6-3; D gene: TRBD1; clone size: few; J gene: TRBJ1-5; CDR3 protein: CASSSGQPYRSNQPQHF; CDR3 DNA: TGTGCCAGCAGTTCGGGACAGCCCTATCGGAGCAATCAGCCCCAGCATTTT
V gene: TRBV6-4; D gene: TRBD2; clone size: .; J gene: TRBJ2-1; CDR3 protein: CASSVAGGGNNEQFF; CDR3 DNA: TGTGCCAGCAGTGTCGCGGGGGGGGGCAACAATGAGCAGTTCTTC
V gene: TRBV20-1; D gene: .; clone size: .; J gene: TRBJ2-3; CDR3 protein: CSALWRQGPTDTQYF; CDR3 DNA: TGCAGTGCACTCTGGAGGCAGGGCCCCACAGATACGCAGTATTTT
V gene: TRBV12-3/TRBV12-4; D gene: .; clone size: .; J gene: TRBJ2-3; CDR3 protein: CASSLELRTDTQYF; CDR3 DNA: TGTGCCAGCAGTTTGGAACTTCGTACAGATACGCAGTATTTT
V gene: TRBV12-3/TRBV12-4; D gene: .; clone size: few; J gene: TRBJ2-4; CDR3 protein: CASRPGQLPKNIQYF; CDR3 DNA: TGTGCCAGCAGACCAGGACAGTTGCCCAAAAACATTCAGTACTTC
V gene: TRBV4-1; D gene: TRBD1; clone size: few; J gene: TRBJ1-1; CDR3 protein: CASSQTGTGGTEAFF; CDR3 DNA: TGCGCCAGCAGCCAAACCGGGACAGGAGGAACTGAAGCTTTCTTT
V gene: TRBV6-2/TRBV6-3; D gene: .; clone size: .; J gene: TRBJ2-3; CDR3 protein: CASSYSLRADTQYF; CDR3 DNA: TGTGCCAGCAGTTACTCCCTGAGGGCAGATACGCAGTATTTT
V gene: TRBV28; D gene: .; clone size: few; J gene: TRBJ2-7; CDR3 protein: CASSPYSAGLLNEQYF; CDR3 DNA: TGTGCCAGCAGTCCCTACTCTGCGGGGCTCCTGAACGAGCAGTACTTC
V gene: TRBV15; D gene: .; clone size: .; J gene: TRBJ2-7; CDR3 protein: CATSRGAGGGIHEQYF; CDR3 DNA: TGTGCCACCAGCAGAGGGGCAGGGGGAGGGATCCACGAGCAGTACTTC
V gene: TRBV12-5; D gene: .; clone size: few; J gene: TRBJ2-1; CDR3 protein: CASGGGSYNEQFF; CDR3 DNA: TGTGCTAGTGGGGGGGGCTCCTACAATGAGCAGTTCTTC
V gene: TRBV5-1; D gene: .; clone size: .; J gene: TRBJ2-6; CDR3 protein: CASSLTPGANVLTF; CDR3 DNA: TGCGCCAGCAGCTTGACACCTGGGGCCAACGTCCTGACTTTC
V gene: TRBV20-1; D gene: TRBD2; clone size: few; J gene: TRBJ2-1; CDR3 protein: CSASRASGGRSEQFF; CDR3 DNA: TGCAGTGCTAGTAGGGCTAGCGGGGGGAGGAGTGAGCAGTTCTTC
V gene: TRBV12-3/TRBV12-4; D gene: TRBD1; clone size: few; J gene: TRBJ2-7; CDR3 protein: CASSRKRTGRNYEQYF; CDR3 DNA: TGTGCCAGCAGTCGGAAACGGACAGGGAGGAACTACGAGCAGTACTTC
V gene: TRBV4-2; D gene: .; clone size: .; J gene: TRBJ2-1; CDR3 protein: CASSRPLDNEQFF; CDR3 DNA: TGTGCCAGCAGCCGGCCCCTGGACAATGAGCAGTTCTTC
V gene: TRBV11-2; D gene: TRBD1; clone size: .; J gene: TRBJ2-2; CDR3 protein: CASSPVTGFPGELFF; CDR3 DNA: TGTGCCAGCTCCCCGGTGACAGGGTTTCCCGGGGAGCTGTTTTTT
V gene: TRBV29-1; D gene: TRBD1; clone size: many; J gene: TRBJ2-7; CDR3 protein: CSVELDRERQYF; CDR3 DNA: TGCAGCGTTGAACTGGACAGGGAACGGCAGTACTTC
V gene: TRBV6-2/TRBV6-3; D gene: .; clone size: .; J gene: TRBJ1-2; CDR3 protein: CASSASGRRVGYTF; CDR3 DNA: TGTGCCAGCAGTGCCTCGGGACGGCGGGTTGGCTACACCTTC
V gene: TRBV6-5; D gene: .; clone size: .; J gene: TRBJ2-7; CDR3 protein: CASSYGQHAYEQYF; CDR3 DNA: TGTGCCAGCAGTTACGGGCAGCACGCCTACGAGCAGTACTTC
V gene: TRBV7-8; D gene: TRBD2; clone size: .; J gene: TRBJ2-5; CDR3 protein: CASRPPGTSGETQYF; CDR3 DNA: TGTGCCAGCAGACCGCCCGGGACTAGTGGAGAGACCCAGTACTTC